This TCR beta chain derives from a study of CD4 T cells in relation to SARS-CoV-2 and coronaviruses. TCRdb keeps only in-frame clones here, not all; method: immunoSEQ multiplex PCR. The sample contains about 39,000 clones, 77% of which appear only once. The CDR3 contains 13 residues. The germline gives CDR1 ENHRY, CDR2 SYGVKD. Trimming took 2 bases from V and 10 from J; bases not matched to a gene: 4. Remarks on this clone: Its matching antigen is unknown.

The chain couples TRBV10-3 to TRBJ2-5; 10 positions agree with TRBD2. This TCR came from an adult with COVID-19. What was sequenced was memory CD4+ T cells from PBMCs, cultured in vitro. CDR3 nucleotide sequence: TGTGCCATCAGTGAGCTAGCGGGAGAGGTCCAGTACTTC. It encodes CAISELAGEVQYF.